This TCR beta chain was sequenced for a study of Graves' ophthalmopathy and Graves' hyperthyroidism. Amplifying from RNA transcripts, the study obtained TCR beta CDR3 regions. HTBI-primed RT-PCR formed the first round, and a multiplex PCR formed the second. TCRdb fed the multiplex PCR reads into MiXCR, producing one record per CDR3 protein. The sample carries about 740,000 distinct CDR3 sequences, roughly two fifths recorded once. 8.5 to 10 ml of fresh blood yielded the PBMCs by density gradient. Germline values: CDR1 SEHNR, CDR2 FQNEAQ (reference sequence). With 4 bases clipped from V and 2 bases from J, the junction kept 4 bases outside the gene matches. The CDR3 runs to 16 residues.

The sequence was obtained from an adult man with Graves' ophthalmopathy. Sequencing was done on a sample of peripheral blood. This chain links TRBV7-9 with TRBJ2-5, with 13 bases lining up with TRBD2. The CDR3 loop is CASSSLAGGGQETQYF. CDR3 DNA sequence: TGTGCCAGCAGCTCACTAGCGGGGGGGGGTCAAGAGACCCAGTACTTC.